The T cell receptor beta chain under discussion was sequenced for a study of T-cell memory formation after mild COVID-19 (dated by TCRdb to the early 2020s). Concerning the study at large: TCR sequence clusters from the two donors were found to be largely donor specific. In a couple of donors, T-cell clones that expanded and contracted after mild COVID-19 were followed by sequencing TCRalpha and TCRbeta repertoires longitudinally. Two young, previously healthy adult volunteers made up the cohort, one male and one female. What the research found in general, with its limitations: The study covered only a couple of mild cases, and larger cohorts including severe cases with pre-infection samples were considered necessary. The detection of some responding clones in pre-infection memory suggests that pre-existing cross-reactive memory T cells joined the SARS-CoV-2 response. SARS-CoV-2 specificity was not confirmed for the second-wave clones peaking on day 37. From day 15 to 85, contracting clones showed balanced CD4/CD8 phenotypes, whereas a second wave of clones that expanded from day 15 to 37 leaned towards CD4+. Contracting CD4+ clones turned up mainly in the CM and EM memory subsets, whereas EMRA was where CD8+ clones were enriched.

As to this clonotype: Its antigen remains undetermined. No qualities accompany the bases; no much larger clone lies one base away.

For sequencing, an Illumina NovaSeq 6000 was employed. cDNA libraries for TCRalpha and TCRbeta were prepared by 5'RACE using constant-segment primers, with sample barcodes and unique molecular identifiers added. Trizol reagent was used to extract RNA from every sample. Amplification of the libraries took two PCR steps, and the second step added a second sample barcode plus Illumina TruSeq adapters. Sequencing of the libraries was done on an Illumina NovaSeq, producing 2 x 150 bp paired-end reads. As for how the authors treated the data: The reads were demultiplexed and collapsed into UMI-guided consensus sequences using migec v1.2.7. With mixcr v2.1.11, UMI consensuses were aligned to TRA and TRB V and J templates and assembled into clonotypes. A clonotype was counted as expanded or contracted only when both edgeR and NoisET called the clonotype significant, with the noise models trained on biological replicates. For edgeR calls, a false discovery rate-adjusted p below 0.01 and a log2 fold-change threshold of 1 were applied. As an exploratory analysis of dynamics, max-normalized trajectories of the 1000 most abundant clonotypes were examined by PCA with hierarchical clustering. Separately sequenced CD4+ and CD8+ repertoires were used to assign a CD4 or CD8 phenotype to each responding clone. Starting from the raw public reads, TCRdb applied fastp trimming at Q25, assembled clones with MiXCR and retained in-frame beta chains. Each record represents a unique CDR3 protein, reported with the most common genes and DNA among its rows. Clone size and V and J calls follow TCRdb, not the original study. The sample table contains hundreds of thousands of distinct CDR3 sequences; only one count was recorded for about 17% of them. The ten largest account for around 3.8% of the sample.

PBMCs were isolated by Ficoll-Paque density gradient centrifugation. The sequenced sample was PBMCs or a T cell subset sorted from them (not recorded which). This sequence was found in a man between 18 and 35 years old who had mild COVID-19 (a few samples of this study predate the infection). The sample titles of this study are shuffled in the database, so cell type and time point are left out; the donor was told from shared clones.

The sequenced DNA: TGTGCCAGCAGCTTACGCCGGGGCCCTAACACCATATATTTT. The encoded protein is CASSLRRGPNTIYF. The rearrangement joined TRBV7-2 to TRBJ1-3, and perhaps TRBD1 as D gene, on 5 matching bases. A distance of 12 bases separates the germline ends of V and J, which lose 2 bases and 7 bases respectively. The germline V gene yields SGHTA for CDR1 and FQGNSA for CDR2. Spanning cysteine to phenylalanine, the CDR3 consists of 14 amino acids. The DNA shown is the 42-base CDR3, in frame from base 1.